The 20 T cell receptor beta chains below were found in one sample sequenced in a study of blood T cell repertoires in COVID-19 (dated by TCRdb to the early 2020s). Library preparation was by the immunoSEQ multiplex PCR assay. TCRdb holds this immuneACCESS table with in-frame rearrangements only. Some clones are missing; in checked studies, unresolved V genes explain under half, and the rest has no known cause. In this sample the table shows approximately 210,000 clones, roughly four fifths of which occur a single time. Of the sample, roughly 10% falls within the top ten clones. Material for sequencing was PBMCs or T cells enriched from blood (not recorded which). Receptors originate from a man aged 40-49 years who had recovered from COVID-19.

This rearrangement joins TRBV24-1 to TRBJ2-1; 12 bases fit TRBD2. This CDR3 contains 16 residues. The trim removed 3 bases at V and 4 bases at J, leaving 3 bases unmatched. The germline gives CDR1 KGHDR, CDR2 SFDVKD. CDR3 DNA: TGTGCCACCAGTGATGCCGGGACTAGCGGGTACAATGAGCAGTTCTTC. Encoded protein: CATSDAGTSGYNEQFF.

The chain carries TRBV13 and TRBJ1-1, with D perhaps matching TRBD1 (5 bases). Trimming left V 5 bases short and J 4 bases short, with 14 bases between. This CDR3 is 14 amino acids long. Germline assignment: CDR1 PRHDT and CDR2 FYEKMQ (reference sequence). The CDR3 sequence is CASSPGGGVTEAFF. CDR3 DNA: TGTGCCAGCAGCCCCGGCGGGGGGGTCACTGAAGCTTTCTTT.

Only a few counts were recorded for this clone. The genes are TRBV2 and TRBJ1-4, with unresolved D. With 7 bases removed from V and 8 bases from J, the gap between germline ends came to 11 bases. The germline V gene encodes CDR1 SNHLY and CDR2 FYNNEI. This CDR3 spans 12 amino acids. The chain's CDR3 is CASKVVGEKLFF. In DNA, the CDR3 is TGTGCCAGCAAGGTGGTCGGGGAAAAACTGTTTTTT.

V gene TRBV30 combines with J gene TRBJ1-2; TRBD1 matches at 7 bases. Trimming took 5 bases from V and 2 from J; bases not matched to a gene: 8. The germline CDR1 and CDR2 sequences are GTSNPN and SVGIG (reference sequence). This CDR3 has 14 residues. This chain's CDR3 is CAWAGTAINYGYTF. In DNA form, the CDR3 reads TGTGCCTGGGCCGGGACAGCTATCAACTATGGCTACACCTTC.

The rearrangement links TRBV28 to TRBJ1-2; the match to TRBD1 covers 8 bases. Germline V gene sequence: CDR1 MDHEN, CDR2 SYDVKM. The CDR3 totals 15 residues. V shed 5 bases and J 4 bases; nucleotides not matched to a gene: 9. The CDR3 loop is CASSLSAQGAYGYTF. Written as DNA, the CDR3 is TGTGCCAGCAGTCTTAGCGCGCAGGGGGCCTATGGCTACACCTTC.

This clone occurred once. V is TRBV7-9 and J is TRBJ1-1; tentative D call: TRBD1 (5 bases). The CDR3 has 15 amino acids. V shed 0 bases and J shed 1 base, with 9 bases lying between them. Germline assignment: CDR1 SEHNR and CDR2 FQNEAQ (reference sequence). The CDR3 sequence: CASSLANRRNTEAFF. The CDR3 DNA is TGTGCCAGCAGCTTAGCGAACAGGAGGAACACTGAAGCTTTCTTT.

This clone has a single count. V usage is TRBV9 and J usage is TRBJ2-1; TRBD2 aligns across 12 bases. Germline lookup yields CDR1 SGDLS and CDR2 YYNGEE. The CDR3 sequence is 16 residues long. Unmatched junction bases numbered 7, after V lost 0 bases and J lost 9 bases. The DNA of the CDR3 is TGTGCCAGCAGCGTAGAAAGGACTAGCGGGATGGGTGAGCAGTTCTTC. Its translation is CASSVERTSGMGEQFF. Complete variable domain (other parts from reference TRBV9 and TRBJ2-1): DSGVTQTPKHLITATGQRVTLRCSPRSGDLSVYWYQQSLDQGLQFLIQYYNGEERAKGNILERFSAQQFPDLHSELNLSSLELGDSALYFCASSVERTSGMGEQFFGPGTRLTVL.

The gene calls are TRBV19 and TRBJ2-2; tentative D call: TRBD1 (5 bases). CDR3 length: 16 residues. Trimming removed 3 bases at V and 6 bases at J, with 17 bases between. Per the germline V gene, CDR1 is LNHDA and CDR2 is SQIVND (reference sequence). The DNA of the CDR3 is TGTGCCAGTAGTATGGGATCAGGGCGCGGCGCCGGGGAGCTGTTTTTT. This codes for CASSMGSGRGAGELFF.

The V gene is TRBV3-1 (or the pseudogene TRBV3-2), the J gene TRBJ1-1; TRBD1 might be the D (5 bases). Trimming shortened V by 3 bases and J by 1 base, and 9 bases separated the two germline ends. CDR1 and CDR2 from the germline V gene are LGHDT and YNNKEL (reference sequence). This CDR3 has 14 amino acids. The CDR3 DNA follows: TGTGCCAGCAGCCAGGCCGGGGGGAACACTGAAGCTTTCTTT. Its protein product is CASSQAGGNTEAFF.

As DNA, the CDR3 is TGTGCCAGTAGTATAGGAGGCTCCCGGGGTGAAGCTTTCTTT. It encodes CASSIGGSRGEAFF. The rearrangement links TRBV19 to TRBJ1-1; no reliable D call. Germline CDR1 and CDR2: LNHDA and SQIVND (reference sequence). The CDR3 extends over 14 amino acids. V dropped 1 base and J dropped 7 bases, with 13 bases sitting between them.

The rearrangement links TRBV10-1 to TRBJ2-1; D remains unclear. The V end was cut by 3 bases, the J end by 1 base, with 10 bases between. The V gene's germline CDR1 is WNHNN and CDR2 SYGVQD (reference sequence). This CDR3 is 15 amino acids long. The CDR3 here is CASSDGRGSYNEQFF. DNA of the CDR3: TGCGCCAGCAGTGATGGTAGAGGATCCTACAATGAGCAGTTCTTC.

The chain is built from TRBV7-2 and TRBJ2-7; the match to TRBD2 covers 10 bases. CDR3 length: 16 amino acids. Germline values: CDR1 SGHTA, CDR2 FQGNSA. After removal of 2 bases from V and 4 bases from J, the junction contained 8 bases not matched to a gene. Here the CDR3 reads CASSLYLAGARYEQYF. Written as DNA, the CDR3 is TGTGCCAGCAGCTTATACCTAGCGGGAGCCAGGTACGAGCAGTACTTC. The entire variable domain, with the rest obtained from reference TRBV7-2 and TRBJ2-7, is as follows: GAGVSQSPSNKVTEKGKDVELRCDPISGHTALYWYRQSLGQGLEFLIYFQGNSAPDKSGLPSDRFSAERTGGSVSTLTIQRTQQEDSAVYLCASSLYLAGARYEQYFGPGTRLTVT.

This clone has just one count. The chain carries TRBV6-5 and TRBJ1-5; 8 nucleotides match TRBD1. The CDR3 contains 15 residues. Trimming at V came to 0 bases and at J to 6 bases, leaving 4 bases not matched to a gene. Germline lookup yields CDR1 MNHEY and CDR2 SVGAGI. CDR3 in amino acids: CASSYSSGGGQPQHF. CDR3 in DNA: TGTGCCAGCAGTTACTCGTCAGGGGGCGGTCAGCCCCAGCATTTT.

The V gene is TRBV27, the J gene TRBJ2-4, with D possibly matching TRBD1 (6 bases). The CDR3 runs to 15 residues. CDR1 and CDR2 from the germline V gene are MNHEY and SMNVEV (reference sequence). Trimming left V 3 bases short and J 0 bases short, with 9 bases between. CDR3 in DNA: TGTGCCAGCAGTTTCACAGGGTTAGCCAAAAACATTCAGTACTTC. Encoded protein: CASSFTGLAKNIQYF.

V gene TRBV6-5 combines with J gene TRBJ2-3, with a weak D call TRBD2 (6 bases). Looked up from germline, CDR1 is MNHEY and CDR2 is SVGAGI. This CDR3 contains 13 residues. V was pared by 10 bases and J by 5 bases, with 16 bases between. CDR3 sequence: CATYLPGGDTQYF. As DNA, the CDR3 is TGTGCCACCTACCTACCCGGGGGAGATACGCAGTATTTT.

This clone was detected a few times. For the CDR3, the DNA is TGTGCCAGCAGCCCGGGACAGGGGTTCGGGGAGCTGTTTTTT. Encoded protein: CASSPGQGFGELFF. The rearrangement joins TRBV7-9 to TRBJ2-2; TRBD1 matches at 10 bases. CDR3 length: 14 residues. The germline V gene has CDR1 SEHNR and CDR2 FQNEAQ (reference sequence). The V and J ends lost 5 bases and 7 bases, in that order; junction bases with no gene match: 4.

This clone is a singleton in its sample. The CDR3 here is CASSFSQGSTEAFF. CDR3 bases: TGTGCCAGCAGCTTCTCTCAGGGGAGCACTGAAGCTTTCTTT. This chain links TRBV7-9 with TRBJ1-1, with a possible D match to TRBD1 (6 bases). Between the trimmed V and J ends, which lost 3 bases and 4 bases, there was a span of 12 bases. The CDR3 extends over 14 amino acids. The germline V gene has CDR1 SEHNR and CDR2 FQNEAQ (reference sequence).

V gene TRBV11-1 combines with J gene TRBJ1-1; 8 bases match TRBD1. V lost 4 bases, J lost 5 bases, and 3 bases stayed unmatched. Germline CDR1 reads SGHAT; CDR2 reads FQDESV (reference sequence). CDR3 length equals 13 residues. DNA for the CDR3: TGTGCCAGCAGCTCGCGGACAGGGACTGAAGCTTTCTTT. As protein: CASSSRTGTEAFF.

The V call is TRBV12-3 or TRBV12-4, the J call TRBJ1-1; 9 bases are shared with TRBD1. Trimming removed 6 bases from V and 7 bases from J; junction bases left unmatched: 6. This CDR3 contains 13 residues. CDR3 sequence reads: CASSRTGEDEAFF. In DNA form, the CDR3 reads TGTGCCAGCAGCCGGACAGGGGAGGATGAAGCTTTCTTT.

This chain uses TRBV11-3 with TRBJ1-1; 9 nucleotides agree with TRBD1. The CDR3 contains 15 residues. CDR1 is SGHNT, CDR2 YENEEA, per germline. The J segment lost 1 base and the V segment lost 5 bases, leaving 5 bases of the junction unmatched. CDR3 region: CASSTRQGENTEAFF. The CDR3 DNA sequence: TGTGCCAGCAGCACCAGACAGGGGGAGAACACTGAAGCTTTCTTT.